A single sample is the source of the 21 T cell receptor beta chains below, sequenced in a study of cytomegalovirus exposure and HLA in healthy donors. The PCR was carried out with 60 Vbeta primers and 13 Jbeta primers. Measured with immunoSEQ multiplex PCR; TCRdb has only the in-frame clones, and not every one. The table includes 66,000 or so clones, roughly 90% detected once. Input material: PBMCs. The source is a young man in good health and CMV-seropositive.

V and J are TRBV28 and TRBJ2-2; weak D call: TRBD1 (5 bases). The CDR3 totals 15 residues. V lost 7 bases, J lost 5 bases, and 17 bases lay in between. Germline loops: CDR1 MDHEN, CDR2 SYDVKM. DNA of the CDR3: TGTGCCAGCATCAGGGCGCCCTTTGGGACCGGGGAGCTGTTTTTT. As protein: CASIRAPFGTGELFF.

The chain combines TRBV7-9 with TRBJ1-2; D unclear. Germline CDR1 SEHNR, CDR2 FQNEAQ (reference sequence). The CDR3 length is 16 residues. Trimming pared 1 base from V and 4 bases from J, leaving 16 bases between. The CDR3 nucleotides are TGTGCCAGCAGCTTAGGGACTGCCATCGTGGGCTATGGCTACACCTTC. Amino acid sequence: CASSLGTAIVGYGYTF.

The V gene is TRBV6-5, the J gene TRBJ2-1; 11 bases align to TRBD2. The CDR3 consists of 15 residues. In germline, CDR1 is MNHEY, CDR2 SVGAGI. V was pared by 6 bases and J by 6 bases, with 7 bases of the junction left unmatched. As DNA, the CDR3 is TGTGCCAGCAGACTAGCGGGAGCGACACTCAATGAGCAGTTCTTC. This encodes CASRLAGATLNEQFF.

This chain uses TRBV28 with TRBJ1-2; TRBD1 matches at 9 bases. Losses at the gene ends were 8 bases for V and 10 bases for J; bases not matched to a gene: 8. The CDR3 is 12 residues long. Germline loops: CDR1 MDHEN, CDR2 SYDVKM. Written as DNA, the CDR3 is TGTGCCAGCGCCGGGACAGGGATTATCTACACCTTC. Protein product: CASAGTGIIYTF.

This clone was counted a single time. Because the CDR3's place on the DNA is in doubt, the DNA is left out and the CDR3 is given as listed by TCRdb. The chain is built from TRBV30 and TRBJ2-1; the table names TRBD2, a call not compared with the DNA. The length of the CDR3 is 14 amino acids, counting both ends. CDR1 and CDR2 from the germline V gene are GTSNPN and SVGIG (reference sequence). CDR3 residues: CAWRGKVGSGTEFF.

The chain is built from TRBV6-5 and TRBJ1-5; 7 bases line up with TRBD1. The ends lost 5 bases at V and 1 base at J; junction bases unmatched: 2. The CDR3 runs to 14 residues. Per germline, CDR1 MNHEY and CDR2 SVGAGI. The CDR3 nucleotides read TGTGCCAGCAGTCAGGGGGAGAGCAATCAGCCCCAGCATTTT. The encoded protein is CASSQGESNQPQHF.

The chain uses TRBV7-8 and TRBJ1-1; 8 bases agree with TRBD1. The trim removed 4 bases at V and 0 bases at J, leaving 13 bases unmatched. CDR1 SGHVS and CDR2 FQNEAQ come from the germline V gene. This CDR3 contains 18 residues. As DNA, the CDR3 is TGTGCCAGCAGCTCAGCTAGACCCGGGACAGGTTTGAACACTGAAGCTTTCTTT. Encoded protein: CASSSARPGTGLNTEAFF.

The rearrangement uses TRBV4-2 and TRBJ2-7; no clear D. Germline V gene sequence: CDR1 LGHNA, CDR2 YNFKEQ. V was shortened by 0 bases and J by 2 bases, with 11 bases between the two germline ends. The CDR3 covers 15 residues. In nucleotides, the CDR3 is TGTGCCAGCAGCCAAGATCAAGGAGAACCCTACGAGCAGTACTTC. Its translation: CASSQDQGEPYEQYF.

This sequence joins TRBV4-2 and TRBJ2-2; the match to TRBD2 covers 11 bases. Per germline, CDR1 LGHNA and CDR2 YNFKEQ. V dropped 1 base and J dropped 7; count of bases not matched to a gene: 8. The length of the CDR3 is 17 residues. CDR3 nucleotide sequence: TGTGCCAGCAGCCAAGCTTCGACTAGCGGGAAAGGCGGGGAGCTGTTTTTT. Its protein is CASSQASTSGKGGELFF.

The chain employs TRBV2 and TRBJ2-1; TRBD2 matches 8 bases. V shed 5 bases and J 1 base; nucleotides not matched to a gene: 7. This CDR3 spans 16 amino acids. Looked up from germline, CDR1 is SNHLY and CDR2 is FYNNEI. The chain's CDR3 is CASSSRLATSYNEQFF. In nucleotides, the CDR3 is TGTGCCAGCAGTTCCAGACTAGCGACTTCCTACAATGAGCAGTTCTTC.

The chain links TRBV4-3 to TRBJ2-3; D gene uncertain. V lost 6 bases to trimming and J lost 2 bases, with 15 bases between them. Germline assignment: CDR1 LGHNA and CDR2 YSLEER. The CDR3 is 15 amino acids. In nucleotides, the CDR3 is TGCGCCAGCAGTTCTTCTACAGAGATCACAGATACGCAGTATTTT. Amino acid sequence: CASSSSTEITDTQYF.

CDR3 sequence (DNA): TGTGCCACCAGCAGAGATCCCAGCGGGTCTGGGTACGAGCAGTACTTC. The encoded protein is CATSRDPSGSGYEQYF. The rearrangement uses TRBV15 and TRBJ2-7; tentative D call: TRBD2 (6 bases). This CDR3 spans 16 amino acids. Germline CDR1 LNHNV, CDR2 YYDKDF (reference sequence). V was pared by 0 bases and J by 4 bases, with 16 bases between.

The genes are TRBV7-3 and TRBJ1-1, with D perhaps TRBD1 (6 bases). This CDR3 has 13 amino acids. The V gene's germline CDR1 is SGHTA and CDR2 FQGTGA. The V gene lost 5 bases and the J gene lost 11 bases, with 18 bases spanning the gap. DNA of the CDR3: TGTGCCAGCAGCCCAGGGGATTTTAACGGGGCTTTCTTT. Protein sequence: CASSPGDFNGAFF. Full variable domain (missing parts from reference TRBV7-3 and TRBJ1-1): GAGVSQTPSNKVTEKGKYVELRCDPISGHTALYWYRQSLGQGPEFLIYFQGTGAADDSGLPNDRFFAVRPEGSVSTLKIQRTERGDSAVYLCASSPGDFNGAFFGQGTRLTVV.

Here the CDR3 DNA reads TGCGCCAGCAGCTTCCGTCCGGGACACCAAACTAGCGGGAGGGCCAATGAGCAGTTCTTC. Its protein product is CASSFRPGHQTSGRANEQFF. The V call is TRBV4-3, the J call TRBJ2-1; the match to TRBD2 covers 13 bases. CDR1 and CDR2 from the germline V gene are LGHNA and YSLEER. V dropped 5 bases and J dropped 6; count of bases not matched to a gene: 19. The CDR3 sequence is 20 residues long.

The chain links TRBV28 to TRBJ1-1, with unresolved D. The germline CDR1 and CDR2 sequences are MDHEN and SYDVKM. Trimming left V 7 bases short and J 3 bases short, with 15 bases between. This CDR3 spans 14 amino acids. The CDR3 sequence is CASKEGSEYTEAFF. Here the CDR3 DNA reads TGTGCCAGCAAGGAGGGCAGTGAGTACACTGAAGCTTTCTTT.

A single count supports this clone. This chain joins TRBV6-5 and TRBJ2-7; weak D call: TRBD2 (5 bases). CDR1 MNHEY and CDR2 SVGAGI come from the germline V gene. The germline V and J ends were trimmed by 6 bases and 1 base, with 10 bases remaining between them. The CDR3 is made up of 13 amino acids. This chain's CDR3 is CASSRGGSYEQYF. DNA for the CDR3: TGTGCCAGCAGCCGGGGTGGATCCTACGAGCAGTACTTC.

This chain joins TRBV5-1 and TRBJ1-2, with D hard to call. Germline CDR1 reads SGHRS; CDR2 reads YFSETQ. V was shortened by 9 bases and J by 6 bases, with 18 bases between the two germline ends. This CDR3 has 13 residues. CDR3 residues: CATQEGGEDGYTF. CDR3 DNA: TGCGCCACCCAAGAGGGCGGGGAAGATGGCTACACCTTC.

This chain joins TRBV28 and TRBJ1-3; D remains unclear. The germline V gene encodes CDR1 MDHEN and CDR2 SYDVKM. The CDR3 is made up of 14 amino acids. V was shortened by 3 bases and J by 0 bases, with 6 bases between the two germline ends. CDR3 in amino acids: CASSFHSSGNTIYF. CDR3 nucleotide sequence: TGTGCCAGCAGTTTTCACAGCTCTGGAAACACCATATATTTT.

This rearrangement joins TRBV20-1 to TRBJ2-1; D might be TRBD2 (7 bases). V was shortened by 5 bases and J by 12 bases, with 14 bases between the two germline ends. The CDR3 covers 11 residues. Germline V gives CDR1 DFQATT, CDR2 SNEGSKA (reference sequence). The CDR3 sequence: CSAWEGEGQFF. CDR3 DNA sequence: TGCAGTGCTTGGGAGGGGGAGGGGCAGTTCTTC.

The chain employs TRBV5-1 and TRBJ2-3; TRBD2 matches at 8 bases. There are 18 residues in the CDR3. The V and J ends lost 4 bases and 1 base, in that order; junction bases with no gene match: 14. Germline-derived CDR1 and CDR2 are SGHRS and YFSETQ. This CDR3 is CASSPGVAGTLGTDTQYF. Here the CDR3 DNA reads TGCGCCAGCAGCCCCGGGGTAGCGGGAACTTTGGGCACAGATACGCAGTATTTT.

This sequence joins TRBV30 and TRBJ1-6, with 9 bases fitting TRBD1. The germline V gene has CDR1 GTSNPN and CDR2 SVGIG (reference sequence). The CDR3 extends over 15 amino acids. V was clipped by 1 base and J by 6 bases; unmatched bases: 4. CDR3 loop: CAWSARTGVNSPLHF. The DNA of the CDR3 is TGTGCCTGGAGTGCGAGGACAGGGGTTAATTCACCCCTCCACTTT.